This T cell receptor beta chain was sequenced for a study of cytomegalovirus exposure and HLA in healthy donors. Germline loops: CDR1 SGHRS, CDR2 YFSETQ. V lost 3 bases to trimming and J lost 4 bases; unmatched junction nucleotides: 8. CDR3 length equals 16 residues. PCR primers comprised 60 Vbeta and 13 Jbeta primers. The protocol was immunoSEQ multiplex PCR, while the TCRdb copy is restricted to in-frame clones and leaves out a portion. Among approximately 200,000 clones listed, 85% were seen once. The source material was PBMCs. V gene TRBV5-1 combines with J gene TRBJ2-5; 11 nucleotides match TRBD2. The clonotype comes from a human donor in good health. In DNA, the CDR3 is TGCGCCAGCAGCTGGATACTAGCGGGAGTTTCAGAGACCCAGTACTTC. This translates into CASSWILAGVSETQYF.